In this sample, the clone carrying this T cell receptor beta chain is medium-sized. Its antigen is undetermined. The CDR3 is made up of 15 amino acids. Trimming removed 3 bases from V and 2 bases from J, with 12 bases in between. BIOMED2 TRB-A/B primer pools were used in multiplex TRB PCR. A single record per CDR3 protein comes from TCRdb applying MiXCR to the multiplex PCR reads. Of roughly 2,000 distinct CDR3 sequences in the sample, around 23% were seen once. This entry is derived from a study of T and B cells in COVID-19 patients. General observations from the study: Blood from mildly ill patients while symptomatic, and early samples from severe cases, were scarce. Patients with COVID-19 reportedly showed strongly skewed T cell receptor beta variable and joining gene usage.

TRB was amplified from around 250-500 ng of blood genomic DNA. The clonotype was recovered from a human donor with active COVID-19. The rearrangement uses TRBV12-3 or TRBV12-4 and TRBJ2-3; D unclear. The sample taken for sequencing was blood. The DNA for the CDR3 is TGTGCCAGCAGTTTGCTAAGGTCGAACACAGATACGCAGTATTTT. Translated, it gives CASSLLRSNTDTQYF.